Listed here is a single T cell receptor beta chain. The CDR3 is 12 residues long. Germline V gene lookup returns CDR1 SGHRS and CDR2 YFSETQ. V lost 1 base and J lost 5, with 6 bases in between. The sample comes from a study of blood T cell repertoires in COVID-19. At the level of the study: The study drew acute and convalescent COVID-19 samples from the United States, Italy and Spain. The analysed material was cDNA or gDNA that came from T cells, B-cell-depleted T cells, or PBMCs.

Sequencing used immunoSEQ multiplex PCR; TCRdb keeps in-frame clones, though not all of them. The sample holds approximately 210,000 clones; about nine tenths are singletons and the top ten take 0.6% to 1%. V gene TRBV5-1 combines with J gene TRBJ1-2; the D is unclear. This TCR was recovered from a woman in her seventies with acute or convalescent COVID-19. Sequenced input: peripheral blood. CDR3 sequence: CASSLNPYGYTF. CDR3 nucleotides: TGCGCCAGCAGCTTGAATCCATATGGCTACACCTTC.